These T cell receptor beta chains were read from a single sample in a study of OX40 agonist ivuxolimab in advanced cancers. TCRdb's table, derived via immunoSEQ multiplex PCR, lists solely in-frame clones and lacks some. The table lists 49,000 or so clones, about nine tenths of them singletons, with less than 60% in the top ten. The sample consisted of CD4+ or CD8+ T cells sorted from blood, taken in a trial of the OX40 agonist ivuxolimab. Receptor source: an adult with an advanced solid tumor such as melanoma, head and neck, liver or kidney cancer. CDR3s leave out the opening cysteine and the closing phenylalanine or tryptophan.

V gene	J gene	CDR3 protein
TRBV7-2	TRBJ2-3	ASSFLSGGQGDTQY
TRBV5-1	TRBJ1-2	ASRHTPGTGTGSGYGYT
TRBV5-1	TRBJ2-3	ASSFEDRADTQY
TRBV11-2	TRBJ2-1	ASTIQQGSSYNEQF
TRBV6-5	TRBJ2-7	ASSYSAGSYEQY
TRBV2	TRBJ2-7	ASSEVWTSHEQY
TRBV28	TRBJ2-7	ASSFEQGRSYEQY
TRBV7-4	TRBJ2-1	ASSFNEQF
TRBV4-3	TRBJ1-2	ASSQDRTAYGYT
TRBV4-2	TRBJ2-7	ASSQDDYEQY
TRBV6-6	TRBJ2-1	ASRRLADYNEQF
TRBV5-8	TRBJ1-6	ASSFSQGYNSPLH
TRBV5-1	TRBJ2-7	ASSQNQVGASSYEQY
TRBV5-7	TRBJ2-7	ASSPQRGGPYEQY
TRBV7-2	TRBJ1-2	ASSLDRSSFYGYT
TRBV29-1	TRBJ2-2	SVGGFEGATNTGELF
TRBV5-4	TRBJ2-1	ASRGTGSSYNEQF
TRBV9	TRBJ2-2	ASSVGETGELF
TRBV30	TRBJ1-2	AWSGTGGENGYT
TRBV27	TRBJ2-2	ASSLAGGLNTGELF
TRBV6-5	TRBJ2-3	ASSYHFLGSYWTLY